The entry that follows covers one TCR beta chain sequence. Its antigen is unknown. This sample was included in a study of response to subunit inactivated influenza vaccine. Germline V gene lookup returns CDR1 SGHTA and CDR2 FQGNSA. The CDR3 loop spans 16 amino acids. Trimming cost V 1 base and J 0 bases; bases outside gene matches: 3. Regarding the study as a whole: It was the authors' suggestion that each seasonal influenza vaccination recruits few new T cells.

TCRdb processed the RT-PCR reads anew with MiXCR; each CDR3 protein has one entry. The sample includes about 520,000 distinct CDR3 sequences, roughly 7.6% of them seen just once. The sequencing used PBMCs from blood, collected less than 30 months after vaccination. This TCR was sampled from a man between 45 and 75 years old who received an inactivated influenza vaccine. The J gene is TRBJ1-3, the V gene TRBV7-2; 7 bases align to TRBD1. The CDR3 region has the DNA TGTGCCAGCAGCTTAGTTGGGACAGACTCTGGAAACACCATATATTTT. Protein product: CASSLVGTDSGNTIYF.